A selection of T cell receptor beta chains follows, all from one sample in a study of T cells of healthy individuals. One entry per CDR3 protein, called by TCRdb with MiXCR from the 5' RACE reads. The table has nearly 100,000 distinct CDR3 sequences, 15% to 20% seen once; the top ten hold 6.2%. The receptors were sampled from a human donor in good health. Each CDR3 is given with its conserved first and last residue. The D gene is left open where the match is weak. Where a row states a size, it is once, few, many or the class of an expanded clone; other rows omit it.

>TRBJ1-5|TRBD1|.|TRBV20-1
TGCAGTGCTAGAGATCCGGACAGGGAAGGTAGTCAGCCCCAGCATTTT
CSARDPDREGSQPQHF
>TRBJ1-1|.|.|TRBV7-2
TGTGCCAGCAGCTTAGTGGGTGGATACACTGAAGCTTTCTTT
CASSLVGGYTEAFF
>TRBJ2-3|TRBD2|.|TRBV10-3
TGTGCCATCGGGGGACTAGCGGGCACCACAGATACGCAGTATTTT
CAIGGLAGTTDTQYF
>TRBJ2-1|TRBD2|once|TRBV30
TGTGCCTGGAGCTATCTAGCGGGGGAGTACAATGAGCAGTTCTTC
CAWSYLAGEYNEQFF
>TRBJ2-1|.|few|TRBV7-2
TGTGCCAGCAGCCTAGTAGGGACCACGTACAATGAGCAGTTCTTC
CASSLVGTTYNEQFF
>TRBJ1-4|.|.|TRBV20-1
TGCAGTGCTAGAGATCATGGGGGATCGAATGAAAAACTGTTTTTT
CSARDHGGSNEKLFF
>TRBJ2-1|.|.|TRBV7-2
TGTGCCAGCACAGACAACGGGAATGAGCAGTTCTTC
CASTDNGNEQFF
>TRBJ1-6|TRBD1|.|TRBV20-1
TGCAGTGCCAGACAGGGGATTTCACCCCTCCACTTT
CSARQGISPLHF
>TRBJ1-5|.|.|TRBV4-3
TGCGCCAGCAGCCAAGTTGTTGGGGCGAGGCAGCCCCAGCATTTT
CASSQVVGARQPQHF
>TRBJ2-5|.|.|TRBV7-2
TGTGCCAGCAGTCTTAGGTACAGGGCCTTAGAGACCCAGTACTTC
CASSLRYRALETQYF
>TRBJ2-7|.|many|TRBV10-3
TGTGCCACCACATCGGGAGATTTCGAGCAGTACTTC
CATTSGDFEQYF
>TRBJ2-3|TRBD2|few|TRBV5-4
TGTGCCAGCAGCCCTAGGACTAGTATCGTCGATACGCAGTATTTT
CASSPRTSIVDTQYF
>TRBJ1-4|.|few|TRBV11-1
TGTGCCAGCAGCCCCGCCCAGCCTTCTGAAAAACTGTTTTTT
CASSPAQPSEKLFF
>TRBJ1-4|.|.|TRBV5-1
TGCGCCAGCAGCTTGGAAGGATCGCTAGAAAAACTGTTTTTT
CASSLEGSLEKLFF
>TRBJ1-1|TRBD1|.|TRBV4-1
TGCGCCAGCAGCCCCAGCGGAGGGACAGGGCACTATGAAGCTTTCTTT
CASSPSGGTGHYEAFF
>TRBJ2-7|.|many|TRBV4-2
TGTGCCAGCAGCCACCGTCTCCTGGACAGTGCCTACGAGCAGTACTTC
CASSHRLLDSAYEQYF
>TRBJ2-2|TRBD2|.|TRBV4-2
TGTGCCAGCAGCGGTACGGGACTAGCGGGAGGGGCGAACACCGGGGAGCTGTTTTTT
CASSGTGLAGGANTGELFF
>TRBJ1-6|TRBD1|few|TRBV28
TGTGCCAGCAGTCTCGGGACAGTTGAGGGACCTTCACCCCTCCACTTT
CASSLGTVEGPSPLHF
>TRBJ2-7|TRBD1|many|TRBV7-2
TGTGCCAGCAGCTTAGACAGGGGATCCGCCGAGCAGTACTTC
CASSLDRGSAEQYF
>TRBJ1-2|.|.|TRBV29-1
TGCAGCGTTGATGAGGGGCACCGAGTGACCTATGGCTACACCTTC
CSVDEGHRVTYGYTF
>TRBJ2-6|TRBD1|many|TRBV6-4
TGTGCCAGCAGTCTTACGGACAGGGACGCTGGGGCCAACGTCCTGACTTTC
CASSLTDRDAGANVLTF
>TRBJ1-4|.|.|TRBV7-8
TGTGCCAGCAGCCGGACGACAACTAATGAAAAACTGTTTTTT
CASSRTTTNEKLFF
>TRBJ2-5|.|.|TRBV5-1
TGCGCCAGCAGCCCCCCTGCTATGGAGACCCAGTACTTC
CASSPPAMETQYF
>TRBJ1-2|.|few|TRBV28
TGTGCCAGCACTTTTCGAGGGGTTCACCCCTATGGCTACACCTTC
CASTFRGVHPYGYTF
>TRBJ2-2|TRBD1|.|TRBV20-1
TGCAGTGCAGTCGACAGGGCGGACACCGGGGAGCTGTTTTTT
CSAVDRADTGELFF
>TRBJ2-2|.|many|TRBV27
TGTGCCACCGGACAGCCAGCGAACACCGGGGAGCTGTTTTTT
CATGQPANTGELFF
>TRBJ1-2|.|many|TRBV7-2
TGTGCCAGCAGCTTAGAAGGTGGACATGGCTACACCTTC
CASSLEGGHGYTF
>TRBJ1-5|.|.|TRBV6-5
TGTGCCAGCAGTCTATCCGTCTATAGCAATCAGCCCCAGCATTTT
CASSLSVYSNQPQHF
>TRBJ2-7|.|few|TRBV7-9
TGTGCCAGCAGCAAATCGCTGACACAGAGCTCCTACGAGCAGTACTTC
CASSKSLTQSSYEQYF
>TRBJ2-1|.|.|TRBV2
TGTGCCAGCAGGGGGGAGGTTACGGATGAGCAGTTCTTC
CASRGEVTDEQFF
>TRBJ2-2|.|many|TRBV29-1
TGCAGTTACAGGGAGGGCGGGGAGCTGTTTTTT
CSYREGGELFF
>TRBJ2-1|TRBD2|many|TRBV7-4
TGTGCCAGCAGGCCGACTAGCGGGAGTTCCTACAATGAGCAGTTCTTC
CASRPTSGSSYNEQFF
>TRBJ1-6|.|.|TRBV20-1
TGCAGTGCTAGAGATATGGGGGATTCACCCCTCCACTTT
CSARDMGDSPLHF
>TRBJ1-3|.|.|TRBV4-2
TGTGCCAGCAGCCAAGGGGGTGGTGGAAACACCATATATTTT
CASSQGGGGNTIYF
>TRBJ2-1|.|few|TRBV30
TGTGCCCGGACGATGGGAGTTTACAATGAGCAGTTCTTC
CARTMGVYNEQFF
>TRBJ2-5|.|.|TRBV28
TGTGCCAGCAGTCACAGCAGTCCTACAGGGGAGGTCGGAGAGACCCAGTACTTC
CASSHSSPTGEVGETQYF
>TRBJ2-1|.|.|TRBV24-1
TGTGCCACCAGTGACCCCCAGGGGACCGGTGAGCAGTTCTTC
CATSDPQGTGEQFF
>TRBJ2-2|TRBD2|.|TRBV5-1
TGCGCCAGCAGCTCGGGAGGACTAGCGGGAGGTGCGACCGGGGAGCTGTTTTTT
CASSSGGLAGGATGELFF
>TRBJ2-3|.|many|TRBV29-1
TGCAGCGTTGTCCCGGCGGAGGACGTCTATACGCAGTATTTT
CSVVPAEDVYTQYF
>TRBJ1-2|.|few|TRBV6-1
TGTGCCAGCAGTGAGAAGGGTTACTATGGCTACACCTTC
CASSEKGYYGYTF
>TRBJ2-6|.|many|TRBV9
TGTGCCAGCAGCGTAAGTTCAAGGCAGCCAAGCAACGTCCTGACTTTC
CASSVSSRQPSNVLTF
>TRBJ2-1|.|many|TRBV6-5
TGTGCCAGCAGTTCCTTGGTAGCGCACACCTACAATGAGCAGTTCTTC
CASSSLVAHTYNEQFF
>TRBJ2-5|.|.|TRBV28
TGTGCCAGCAGGTTGGGGACCCCGGGGACCCAGTACTTC
CASRLGTPGTQYF
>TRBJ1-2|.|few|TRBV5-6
TGTGCCAGCAGCTTTATGAGCCGGGGTGGCTACACCTTC
CASSFMSRGGYTF
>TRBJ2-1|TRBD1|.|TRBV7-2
TGTGCCAGCACCCCCAGGGGACAGGCCCTTACAGTCAACTACAATGAGCAGTTCTTC
CASTPRGQALTVNYNEQFF
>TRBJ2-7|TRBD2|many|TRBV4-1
TGCGCCAGCAGCCAAGATACTAGCGGGAGCCGAGGGTACGAGCAGTACTTC
CASSQDTSGSRGYEQYF
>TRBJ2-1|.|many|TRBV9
TGTGCCAGCAGCCCCGCCGAGGACAATGAGCAGTTCTTC
CASSPAEDNEQFF
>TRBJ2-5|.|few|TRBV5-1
TGCGCCAGCAGCACGGGACTGGGGCAAGAGACCCAGTACTTC
CASSTGLGQETQYF
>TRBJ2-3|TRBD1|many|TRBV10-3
TGTGCCACGAGACCGGGACAGGACACAGATACGCAGTATTTT
CATRPGQDTDTQYF
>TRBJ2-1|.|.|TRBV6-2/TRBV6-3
TGTGCCAGCAGGGAACGCTACAATGAGCAGTTCTTC
CASRERYNEQFF
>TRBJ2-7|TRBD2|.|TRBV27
TGTGCCAGCATCCCACTAGCGGGGGGTATGTACGAGCAGTACTTC
CASIPLAGGMYEQYF
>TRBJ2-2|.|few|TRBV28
TGTGCCAGCAGACCAGACACCGGGGAGCTGTTTTTT
CASRPDTGELFF
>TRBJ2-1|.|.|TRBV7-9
TGTGCCAGCAGCTTAGGATCCCTAGTTAGTGAGCAGTTCTTC
CASSLGSLVSEQFF
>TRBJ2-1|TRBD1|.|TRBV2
TGTGCCAGCGGCCGGGACAGGGGCGACAATGAGCAGTTCTTC
CASGRDRGDNEQFF
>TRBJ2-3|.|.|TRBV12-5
TGTGCTAGTGGTTTGGGGACGGGGCGAGACACAGATACGCAGTATTTT
CASGLGTGRDTDTQYF